The source of this T cell receptor beta chain is a study of blood T cell repertoires in COVID-19. On the study more broadly: In each case, the material was cDNA or gDNA derived from T cells, B-cell-depleted T cells, or PBMCs.

The CDR3 length is 15 residues. The germline CDR1 and CDR2 sequences are SQVTM and ANQGSEA. Trimming stripped 1 base from V and 0 bases from J, with 12 bases between. Original analysis: Quantification of nucleated cells was approximated via reference gene primer amplification. Sequencing used immunoSEQ multiplex PCR; TCRdb keeps in-frame clones, though not all of them. D and trimming were read from the DNA, whereas the V and J calls and clone size are those reported in that table. Of 70,000 to 85,000 clones in the sample, under 85% were seen once. Sequencing input: peripheral blood. The chain joins TRBV29-1 to TRBJ1-1; D is ambiguous. This receptor was obtained from a human donor in a cohort sampled during active COVID-19. The CDR3 loop is CSVEAPAAMNTEAFF. The CDR3 DNA follows: TGCAGCGTTGAAGCCCCGGCGGCCATGAACACTGAAGCTTTCTTT.